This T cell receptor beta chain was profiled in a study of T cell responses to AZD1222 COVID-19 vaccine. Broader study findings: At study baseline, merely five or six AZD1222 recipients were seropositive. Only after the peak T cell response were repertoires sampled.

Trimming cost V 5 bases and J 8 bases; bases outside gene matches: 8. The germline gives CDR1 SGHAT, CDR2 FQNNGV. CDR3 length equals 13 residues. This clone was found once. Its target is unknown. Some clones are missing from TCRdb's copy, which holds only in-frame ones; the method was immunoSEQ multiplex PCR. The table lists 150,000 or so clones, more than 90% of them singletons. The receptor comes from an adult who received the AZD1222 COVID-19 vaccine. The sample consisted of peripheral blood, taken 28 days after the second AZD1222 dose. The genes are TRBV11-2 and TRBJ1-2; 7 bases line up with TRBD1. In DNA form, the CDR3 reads TGTGCCAGCAGCCTAAGACCCAGGGGGGGCTACACCTTC. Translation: CASSLRPRGGYTF. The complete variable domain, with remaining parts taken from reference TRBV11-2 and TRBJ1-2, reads EAGVAQSPRYKIIEKRQSVAFWCNPISGHATLYWYQQILGQGPKLLIQFQNNGVVDDSQLPKDRFSAERLKGVDSTLKIQPAKLEDSAVYLCASSLRPRGGYTFGSGTRLTVV.